These 14 T cell receptor beta chains originate from one sample sequenced in a study of cytomegalovirus exposure and HLA in healthy donors. The method was immunoSEQ multiplex PCR; TCRdb's version includes in-frame clones alone and lacks a portion of them. The repertoire holds tens of thousands of clones, with about 95% as singletons. Input material: PBMCs. Receptor source: a woman aged 18-29 years in good health and CMV-seronegative.

The V and J genes are TRBV11-3 and TRBJ2-3, with D unresolved. Germline CDR1 and CDR2: SGHNT and YENEEA. The CDR3 is 15 residues long. V lost 0 bases and J 2 bases, leaving 9 bases between the germline ends. The CDR3 nucleotides read TGTGCCAGCAGCTTAGAGGCCAGGCCCACAGATACGCAGTATTTT. Amino acids: CASSLEARPTDTQYF.

The genes are TRBV11-3 and TRBJ2-7; 8 bases agree with TRBD2. V gave up 4 bases and J gave up 6 bases; unmatched junction bases: 8. Looked up from germline, CDR1 is SGHNT and CDR2 is YENEEA. CDR3 length equals 14 residues. The CDR3, as DNA: TGTGCCAGCAGCTCAGGTAGCGGGAAGGGCGAGCAGTACTTC. This gives the protein CASSSGSGKGEQYF.

The chain employs TRBV18 and TRBJ1-2; D is unresolved. The CDR3 covers 14 residues. The germline CDR1 and CDR2 sequences are KGHSH and LQKENI. Deletions cut 6 bases from V and 3 bases from J, with 14 bases between. CDR3 DNA: TGTGCCAGCTCGCCCCTCCTGGGCGACTATGGCTACACCTTC. It encodes CASSPLLGDYGYTF.

In this sample, this clone turned up once. The chain couples TRBV28 to TRBJ2-1; TRBD2 is a possible D gene (6 bases). There are 15 residues in the CDR3. Germline values: CDR1 MDHEN, CDR2 SYDVKM. V dropped 2 bases and J dropped 0 bases, with 8 bases sitting between them. As DNA, the CDR3 is TGTGCCAGCAGTTTACCTAGCGTCTCCTACAATGAGCAGTTCTTC. Translating it yields CASSLPSVSYNEQFF.

This clone was counted once. The rearrangement links TRBV7-9 to TRBJ2-7; D uncertain. Looked up from germline, CDR1 is SEHNR and CDR2 is FQNEAQ (reference sequence). The CDR3 loop spans 11 amino acids. V was cut by 1 base and J by 5 bases, with 3 bases left in between. The CDR3 DNA is TGTGCCAGCAGCTTAGGTAACGAGCAGTACTTC. Translating it yields CASSLGNEQYF.

The V gene is TRBV4-3, the J gene TRBJ1-6, with D possibly TRBD1 on 5 matching bases. Germline loops: CDR1 LGHNA, CDR2 YSLEER. Between the trimmed V and J ends, which lost 0 bases and 9 bases, there was a span of 6 bases. The CDR3 is 13 residues long. The CDR3 reads CASSQDRASPLHF. CDR3 in DNA: TGCGCCAGCAGCCAAGACAGGGCTTCACCCCTCCACTTT.

In DNA form, the CDR3 reads TGTGCCAGCAGTGAAGCTAGCGGGAGAACTAATGAGCAGTTCTTC. As protein: CASSEASGRTNEQFF. This chain uses TRBV2 with TRBJ2-1; 9 bases are shared with TRBD2. Germline CDR1 SNHLY, CDR2 FYNNEI. CDR3 length equals 15 residues. Trimming removed 0 bases from V and 7 bases from J; junction bases left unmatched: 4.

This chain links TRBV4-3 with TRBJ2-1; 13 bases match TRBD2. The trim removed 4 bases at V and 7 bases at J, leaving 10 bases unmatched. The CDR3 runs 17 residues. Germline loops: CDR1 LGHNA, CDR2 YSLEER. CDR3 in DNA: TGCGCCAGCAGCCCGACCCAACTAGCGGGGGGGGGTAATGAGCAGTTCTTC. The encoded protein is CASSPTQLAGGGNEQFF.

J is TRBJ1-5 and V is TRBV11-2; D is unresolved. The CDR3 is made up of 14 amino acids. Germline CDR1 and CDR2: SGHAT and FQNNGV. V shed 3 bases and J shed 5 bases, with 11 bases lying between them. CDR3 amino acids: CASSFDGLYQPQHF. The CDR3 nucleotides are TGTGCCAGCAGCTTCGACGGACTGTATCAGCCCCAGCATTTT.

The chain joins TRBV11-3 to TRBJ2-5, with 7 positions matching TRBD1. The germline gives CDR1 SGHNT, CDR2 YENEEA. The CDR3 sequence is 14 residues long. Germline trimming cut 3 bases from V and 5 bases from J; bases unmatched to any gene: 6. In DNA form, the CDR3 reads TGTGCCAGCAGCTTTAAGGGGGCCCGGGAGACCCAGTACTTC. Its protein is CASSFKGARETQYF.

This rearrangement joins TRBV9 to TRBJ1-2; 9 bases line up with TRBD1. This CDR3 spans 14 amino acids. CDR1 and CDR2 from the germline V gene are SGDLS and YYNGEE. Trimming took 5 bases from V and 3 from J; bases not matched to a gene: 5. CDR3 loop: CASSHRTGDYGYTF. The CDR3 coding sequence is TGTGCCAGCAGTCACAGGACAGGGGACTATGGCTACACCTTC.

The chain employs TRBV6-6 and TRBJ2-3; tentative D call: TRBD2 (6 bases). The V end lost 4 bases, the J end lost 0 bases, and 11 bases lay between the germline ends. The CDR3 is 15 amino acids. Germline CDR1 reads MNHNY; CDR2 reads SVGAGI (reference sequence). The CDR3 loop is CASSLGGSSTDTQYF. CDR3 nucleotide sequence: TGTGCCAGCAGTTTGGGGGGATCTAGCACAGATACGCAGTATTTT.

The chain carries TRBV5-1 and TRBJ2-1; D is possibly TRBD1 (5 bases). The CDR3 has 13 amino acids. Germline-derived CDR1 and CDR2 are SGHRS and YFSETQ. Trimming removed 0 bases from V and 8 bases from J, with 9 bases in between. The CDR3 protein is CASSLGAGYEQFF. In nucleotides, the CDR3 is TGCGCCAGCAGCTTGGGGGCAGGGTATGAGCAGTTCTTC. The entire variable domain, with the rest obtained from reference TRBV5-1 and TRBJ2-1, is as follows: KAGVTQTPRYLIKTRGQQVTLSCSPISGHRSVSWYQQTPGQGLQFLFEYFSETQRNKGNFPGRFSGRQFSNSRSEMNVSTLELGDSALYLCASSLGAGYEQFFGPGTRLTVL.

This clone was counted once. The rearrangement joins TRBV7-2 to TRBJ2-2; 13 bases are a match to TRBD2. The ends lost 4 bases at V and 5 bases at J; junction bases unmatched: 13. The germline CDR1 and CDR2 sequences are SGHTA and FQGNSA. This CDR3 is 19 amino acids long. CDR3 nucleotides: TGTGCCAGCAGCTCGTCACCATCCGGGACTAGCGGGAATACCGGGGAGCTGTTTTTT. It translates to CASSSSPSGTSGNTGELFF.